The entry below describes one T cell receptor beta chain. Its antigen is currently unknown. Generated by immunoSEQ multiplex PCR, the TCRdb table keeps only in-frame clones and is missing some. The table includes 15,000 to 20,000 clones, over 75% detected once. This sample was included in a study of CD4+ T cells in melanoma. Germline V lookup: CDR1 MNHNY, CDR2 SVGAGI (reference sequence). Trimming stripped 6 bases from V and 5 bases from J, with 14 bases between. This CDR3 is built from 14 residues. Study outcomes and limitations: CD8+ T cell, macrophage and B cell function reportedly correlated with neoantigen-specific CD4+ T cells. Reportedly, melanoma neoantigen-specific CD4+ T cells showed varied differentiation states.

The TCR originated in a human donor with melanoma. This sequence joins TRBV6-6 and TRBJ2-1, with TRBD2 as a possible D gene (7 bases). Material for sequencing was cells from a culture (not recorded whether cultured in vitro). This CDR3 reads CASRRGGSDNEQFF. Here the CDR3 DNA reads TGTGCCAGCAGGAGGGGGGGGTCCGACAATGAGCAGTTCTTC.